This is a list of T cell receptor beta chains from one sample in a study of blood T cell repertoires in COVID-19. Clones were read by immunoSEQ multiplex PCR, and TCRdb kept only the in-frame ones, dropping some. In the table there are over 95,000 clones, approximately 84% of which are singletons. The specimen was peripheral blood. All receptors come from a woman aged 55-69 years with acute or convalescent COVID-19. CDR3s include the opening cysteine and the closing phenylalanine or tryptophan. D genes are given only for firm matches. Clone size, where shown, is once, few, many, or a class for clones that have expanded.

TRBJ2-5,TRBV11-3,.,.,TGTGCCAGCAGCTTAAGCGGGCTCGCTCAAGAGACCCAGTACTTC,CASSLSGLAQETQYF
TRBJ1-4,TRBV20-1,.,.,TGCAGTGCTAGTAGCTCTCACGAGGAGGGACTGTTTTTT,CSASSSHEEGLFF
TRBJ2-3,TRBV18,TRBD2,.,TGTGCCAGCTCACCACCTCCGGGACTACGGTCAGATACGCAGTATTTT,CASSPPPGLRSDTQYF
TRBJ2-1,TRBV4-2,TRBD2,.,TGTGCCAGCAGCCGAGGAGTAGCGGGGGGAAACAATGAGCAGTTCTTC,CASSRGVAGGNNEQFF
TRBJ2-2,TRBV7-2,TRBD2,.,TGTGCCAGCAGCTTAGCGTTGATCGGGGGGGCTTCCGGGGAGCTGTTTTTT,CASSLALIGGASGELFF
TRBJ1-4,TRBV11-3,.,.,TGTGCCAGCAGCAGATCGTCAGCAACTAATGAAAAACTGTTTTTT,CASSRSSATNEKLFF
TRBJ2-7,TRBV9,.,.,TGTGCCAGCAGCGTAGGCGGAGACCCGTTTGACGAGCAGTACTTC,CASSVGGDPFDEQYF
TRBJ1-4,TRBV7-6,.,.,TGTGCCAGCAGCTTAGAGGTAACAGTCGAAAAACTGTTTTTT,CASSLEVTVEKLFF
TRBJ2-5,TRBV4-2,.,.,TGTGCCAGCAGCTCTGCTTCCAAAGAGGCCCAGTACTTC,CASSSASKEAQYF
TRBJ1-2,TRBV7-2,TRBD1,.,TGTGCCAGCAGCTTAGCCGGGACAGAAGTCTATGGCTACACCTTC,CASSLAGTEVYGYTF
TRBJ1-5,TRBV25-1,TRBD1,once,TGTGCCAGCTCTGGGGACAGAAGCAATCAGCCCCAGCATTTT,CASSGDRSNQPQHF
TRBJ1-2,TRBV2,.,.,TGTGCCAGCAGTGCGGGGTTTCCAAACTATGGCTACACCTTC,CASSAGFPNYGYTF